These 23 T cell receptor beta chains were all obtained from the same sample, sequenced in a study of monozygotic twins with inflammatory bowel disease. TCRdb reprocessed the 5' RACE reads; each CDR3 protein has one entry and no DNA is given. The sample table includes fewer than 400,000 distinct CDR3 sequences. Sequenced sample: blood. These TCRs come from a human donor with ulcerative colitis or Crohn's disease, or a healthy co-twin of an affected twin (not recorded which).

The chain combines TRBV7-2 with TRBJ2-3; the TCRdb call, TRBD2, lacks DNA for checking. Germline V gives CDR1 SGHTA, CDR2 FQGNSA. CDR3 size: 14 residues. This chain's CDR3 is CASSPRGGTDTQYF.

This chain joins TRBV3-1 and TRBJ2-2; TCRdb outputs TRBD2, but without DNA this stays unchecked. This CDR3 is built from 15 residues. From germline, CDR1 is LGHDT and CDR2 YNNKEL (reference sequence). CDR3 sequence reads: CASSRGLAPGGELFF. The full variable domain, its missing parts supplied by reference TRBV3-1 and TRBJ2-2, is DTAVSQTPKYLVTQMGNDKSIKCEQNLGHDTMYWYKQDSKKFLKIMFSYNNKELIINETVPNRFSPKSPDKAHLNLHINSLELGDSAVYFCASSRGLAPGGELFFGEGSRLTVL.

The rearrangement links TRBV12-3 or TRBV12-4 to TRBJ2-7. This CDR3 has 14 residues. CDR3: CASSNRNSPREQYF.

The chain employs TRBV24-1 and TRBJ2-3. Per the germline V gene, CDR1 is KGHDR and CDR2 is SFDVKD. This CDR3 is 11 amino acids long. The CDR3 spells CATQSTDTQYF.

The chain links TRBV20-1 to TRBJ1-2; the D gene TCRdb calls, TRBD1, cannot be checked with no DNA. CDR1 and CDR2 (germline): DFQATT, SNEGSKA (reference sequence). The CDR3 sequence is 14 residues long. The CDR3 here is CSARVGGGDYGYTF.

The V call is TRBV5-1, the J call TRBJ2-1. CDR1 and CDR2 (germline): SGHRS, YFSETQ. This CDR3 comprises 15 residues. CDR3 in amino acids: CASRSKIPINNEQFF.

The V gene is TRBV25-1, the J gene TRBJ2-3; the TCRdb call, TRBD2, lacks DNA for checking. This CDR3 contains 15 residues. Germline V gene sequence: CDR1 MGHDK, CDR2 SYGVNS. The CDR3 spells CASPRAGECTDTQYF.

CDR3 protein: CASSLNPLVAGDEQFF. This rearrangement joins TRBV7-2 to TRBJ2-1; TCRdb designates TRBD2, a call that cannot be tested without DNA. Germline CDR1 and CDR2: SGHTA and FQGNSA. This CDR3 has 16 amino acids.

The chain employs TRBV15 and TRBJ2-7. Germline V gives CDR1 LNHNV, CDR2 YYDKDF (reference sequence). This CDR3 is built from 13 residues. This CDR3 reads CATSRSSGYEQYF.

The chain couples TRBV28 to TRBJ2-1. The CDR3 is 15 amino acids. From germline, CDR1 is MDHEN and CDR2 SYDVKM. The CDR3 sequence: CASSFWTRRYNEQFF.

The chain has TRBV20-1 and TRBJ2-1; TCRdb outputs TRBD2, but without DNA this stays unchecked. The germline V gene has CDR1 DFQATT and CDR2 SNEGSKA (reference sequence). The CDR3 extends over 16 amino acids. The CDR3 sequence: CSASTSGGGTYNEQFF.

The J gene is TRBJ2-7, the V gene TRBV11-2; TCRdb returns TRBD1, unconfirmable since there is no DNA. This CDR3 has 14 amino acids. Germline loops: CDR1 SGHAT, CDR2 FQNNGV. The CDR3 loop reads CASSLSGTIYEQYF.

The chain employs TRBV20-1 and TRBJ2-7; with no DNA, the TCRdb D assignment of TRBD1 cannot be verified. This CDR3 contains 12 residues. The germline gives CDR1 DFQATT, CDR2 SNEGSKA (reference sequence). CDR3 in amino acids: CSARQGYYEQYF.

The chain links TRBV29-1 to TRBJ1-1; TCRdb's D gene call, TRBD1, goes unchecked for lack of DNA. The CDR3 runs 14 residues. Germline assignment: CDR1 SQVTM and CDR2 ANQGSEA. The CDR3 sequence is CSVEWGKVNTEAFF.

CDR3 protein: CASSYSGRATGELFF. This rearrangement joins TRBV6-2 or TRBV6-3 to TRBJ2-2; TCRdb picks TRBD2, but there is no DNA to check that call. The germline gives CDR1 MNHEY, CDR2 SVGEGT. The CDR3 contains 15 residues.

This chain connects TRBV7-2 to TRBJ1-5; the D gene TCRdb calls, TRBD1, cannot be checked with no DNA. The CDR3 extends over 16 amino acids. Per germline, CDR1 SGHTA and CDR2 FQGNSA. The CDR3 protein is CASSTLGQQSNQPQHF.

The chain links TRBV29-1 to TRBJ2-1; TCRdb's D gene call, TRBD1, goes unchecked for lack of DNA. CDR1 and CDR2 (germline): SQVTM, ANQGSEA. The length of the CDR3 is 13 residues. The CDR3 region is CSGDSVSYNEQFF.

This chain uses TRBV7-3 with TRBJ1-2. Germline loops: CDR1 SGHTA, CDR2 FQGTGA. This CDR3 region has 14 residues. The CDR3 protein is CASSRGRENYGYTF.

The chain's CDR3 is CASSQVAGAAYEQYF. The chain links TRBV4-3 to TRBJ2-7; lacking DNA, the TRBD1 call made by TCRdb goes unchecked. Germline lookup yields CDR1 LGHNA and CDR2 YSLEER. There are 15 residues in the CDR3.

The chain links TRBV6-2 or TRBV6-3 to TRBJ2-1. The CDR3 extends over 12 amino acids. Germline assignment: CDR1 MNHEY and CDR2 SVGEGT. The CDR3 is CASSYLYNEQFF.

V and J are TRBV7-3 and TRBJ1-1; checking the TCRdb D call of TRBD1 is not possible without DNA. The CDR3 has 13 amino acids. Germline V gives CDR1 SGHTA, CDR2 FQGTGA. This CDR3 is CASKGSMDTEAFF.

The gene calls are TRBV24-1 and TRBJ2-5; TCRdb lists TRBD1, though no DNA is available to test this call. There are 15 residues in the CDR3. Germline assignment: CDR1 KGHDR and CDR2 SFDVKD. CDR3 residues: CATSDSRGPGETQYF.

The V and J genes are TRBV6-2 or TRBV6-3 and TRBJ2-2. From germline, CDR1 is MNHEY and CDR2 SVGEGT. The CDR3 runs 15 residues. The chain's CDR3 is CASRPRRANTGELFF.